Listed below are T cell receptor beta chains from one sample, sequenced in a study of blood T cell repertoires in COVID-19. The protocol was immunoSEQ multiplex PCR, while the TCRdb copy is restricted to in-frame clones and leaves out a portion. The data contain approximately 200,000 clones, about 81% of them singletons. The sequenced material came from peripheral blood. These receptors all stem from a woman aged 80 or older with COVID-19, enrolled during active disease. The conserved cysteine and the conserved F or W are not part of the CDR3 here. Size is stated for part of the rows, as once, few or many counts, or as a class when the clone is expanded.

J | size | length | V | CDR3
TRBJ2-3 | once | 12 | TRBV15 | ATSRDRTRDTQY
TRBJ2-7 | few | 13 | TRBV7-9 | ASSLGLAGSYEQY
TRBJ2-3 | . | 13 | TRBV6-5 | ASELGLGPSDTQY
TRBJ2-7 | . | 14 | TRBV6-6 | ASSYRTSGGSYEQY
TRBJ2-1 | . | 10 | TRBV6-5 | ASSPDYNEQF
TRBJ2-1 | . | 9 | TRBV5-8 | ASSYPGVQF
TRBJ2-7 | . | 10 | TRBV12-3/TRBV12-4 | ASSRLAYEQY
TRBJ1-1 | once | 12 | TRBV29-1 | SVALGGWETEAF
TRBJ1-5 | . | 13 | TRBV5-6 | ASSSTGGSDQPQH
TRBJ1-5 | many | 10 | TRBV28 | ASRVRGKPQH
TRBJ2-7 | . | 14 | TRBV6-5 | ASSYSRLAGVVEQY
TRBJ2-7 | . | 13 | TRBV5-4 | ASSPGLAGAIEQY
TRBJ2-1 | . | 13 | TRBV14 | ASSQAPKGYNEQF
TRBJ1-1 | . | 14 | TRBV7-6 | ASSLGSTGEGTEAF
TRBJ1-1 | . | 11 | TRBV12-3/TRBV12-4 | ASSSLPDTEAF
TRBJ2-2 | . | 13 | TRBV7-8 | ASSWGLAEAGELF
TRBJ1-1 | . | 13 | TRBV2 | ASSGRGLSGTEAF
TRBJ1-2 | once | 12 | TRBV7-2 | ASSPTGRTPGYT
TRBJ1-2 | . | 14 | TRBV27 | ASSLRQGAGVVGYT
TRBJ1-3 | few | 12 | TRBV5-1 | ASRAVSSGNTIY
TRBJ1-2 | . | 14 | TRBV2 | ASSGDSILRELGYT
TRBJ2-3 | . | 13 | TRBV27 | ASSLGGLGTDTQY
TRBJ1-4 | . | 13 | TRBV15 | ATSRVRQGDEKLF
TRBJ2-1 | . | 13 | TRBV19 | ASSSGSSSYNEQF
TRBJ1-1 | . | 13 | TRBV28 | ASSSIGRMNTEAF
TRBJ2-3 | . | 13 | TRBV28 | ASSLFVQDIGTQY
TRBJ2-7 | many | 12 | TRBV7-9 | ASSPLAFSYEQY
TRBJ2-1 | . | 12 | TRBV2 | ASSVQGSSREQF
TRBJ1-2 | . | 11 | TRBV28 | ASSSREWHGYT
TRBJ2-3 | . | 13 | TRBV29-1 | SVGPSGRSLDTQY
TRBJ2-2 | few | 13 | TRBV7-2 | ASSLAPVNTGELF
TRBJ1-1 | . | 13 | TRBV6-1 | ASSESGVRFSEAF
TRBJ1-1 | once | 11 | TRBV2 | ASSDLVNTEAF
TRBJ1-2 | once | 11 | TRBV19 | ASSILTEYGYT
TRBJ2-1 | . | 15 | TRBV4-1 | ASSQIAGQGPYNEQF
TRBJ2-3 | . | 13 | TRBV28 | ASSPRDWGHHTQY
TRBJ2-3 | . | 12 | TRBV5-1 | ASSLGQGPDTQY
TRBJ1-2 | . | 14 | TRBV29-1 | SVAASTGEAFYGYT
TRBJ2-1 | . | 13 | TRBV28 | ASNWALSSYNEQF
TRBJ1-3 | . | 11 | TRBV3-1/TRBV3-2 | ASSQARGNTIY
TRBJ2-1 | . | 14 | TRBV19 | ASSMAGTSGYAEQF
TRBJ2-3 | . | 12 | TRBV29-1 | SVGTGEGSYTQY
TRBJ1-1 | . | 14 | TRBV27 | ASSRTRRDRDTEAF
TRBJ2-1 | . | 11 | TRBV27 | ASRRLTYNEQF